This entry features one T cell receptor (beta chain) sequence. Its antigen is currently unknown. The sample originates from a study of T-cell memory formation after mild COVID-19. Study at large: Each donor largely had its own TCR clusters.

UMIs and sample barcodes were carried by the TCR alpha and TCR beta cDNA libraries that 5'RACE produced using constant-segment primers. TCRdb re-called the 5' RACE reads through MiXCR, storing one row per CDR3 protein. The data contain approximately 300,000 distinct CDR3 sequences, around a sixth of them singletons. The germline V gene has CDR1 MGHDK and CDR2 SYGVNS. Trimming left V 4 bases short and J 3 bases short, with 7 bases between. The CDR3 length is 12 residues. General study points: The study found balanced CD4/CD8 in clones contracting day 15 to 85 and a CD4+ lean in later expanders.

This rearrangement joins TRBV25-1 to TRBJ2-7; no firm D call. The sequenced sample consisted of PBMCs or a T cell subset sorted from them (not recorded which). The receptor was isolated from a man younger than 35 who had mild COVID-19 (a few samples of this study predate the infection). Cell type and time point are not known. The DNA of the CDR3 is TGTGCCAGCAGTGGAGTGGACTACGAGCAGTACGTC. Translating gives CASSGVDYEQYV.